The subject of this entry is one T cell receptor beta chain. The data originate from a study of blood T cell repertoires in COVID-19. Study-wide context: Spain, Italy and the United States supplied samples that represented acute and convalescent COVID-19. Sources were T cells, B-cell-depleted T cells, or PBMCs; the material itself was cDNA or gDNA.

V was trimmed by 5 bases and J by 11 bases, leaving 15 bases between them. The CDR3 runs to 12 residues. Original methodology: Reference gene primers were amplified, and this amplification served to estimate nucleated cell counts. Using immunoSEQ multiplex PCR, the repertoire was profiled, and TCRdb retains in-frame clones only, with some absent. V and J calls and clone size follow that table, whereas D and trimming were derived from the DNA. This sample yields roughly 43,000 clones, of which around 86% are seen a single time; roughly 15% belongs to the top ten. This chain joins TRBV12-3 or TRBV12-4 and TRBJ1-2, with D possibly TRBD1 on 6 matching bases. This TCR was recovered from a human donor in a cohort sampled during active COVID-19. The sample consisted of peripheral blood. CDR3 coding DNA: TGTGCCAGCAGTCACCGGGACAACCCTTACACCTTC. Encoded protein: CASSHRDNPYTF.